A selection of T cell receptor beta chains follows, all from one sample in a study of blood T cell repertoires in COVID-19. Generated by immunoSEQ multiplex PCR, the TCRdb table keeps only in-frame clones and is missing some. The repertoire has roughly 150,000 clones, 65% to 80% of them found once; the top ten carry over 15%. Material for sequencing was PBMCs or T cells enriched from blood (not recorded which). The source of these receptors is a woman aged 70 to 79 in a cohort exposed to, infected with or recovered from COVID-19 (not recorded which). Both conserved end residues are part of each CDR3. Each record gives: V gene, J gene, clone size, D gene, CDR3 protein, CDR3 DNA. A D gene is named only where the DNA matches it firmly. Part of the rows lack a size; the others show once, few, many or a class for expanded clones.

>TRBV19|TRBJ2-1|-|TRBD2
CATSLGGGGYNEQFF
TGTGCCACCTCCCTGGGGGGCGGGGGGTACAATGAGCAGTTCTTC
>TRBV7-9|TRBJ1-1|-|-
CASSLGQGMAEAFF
TGTGCCAGCAGCTTAGGGCAGGGGATGGCTGAAGCTTTCTTT
>TRBV4-1|TRBJ2-1|-|-
CASSQSTTYSSYNEQFF
TGCGCCAGCAGCCAATCAACGACATACTCCTCCTACAATGAGCAGTTCTTC
>TRBV19|TRBJ2-7|-|TRBD2
CASSPRTSDPYEQYF
TGTGCCAGTAGTCCCCGGACTAGCGACCCCTACGAGCAGTACTTC
>TRBV7-2|TRBJ1-2|-|TRBD1
CASSPDRFYGYTF
TGTGCCAGCAGCCCGGACAGGTTCTATGGCTACACCTTC
>TRBV24-1|TRBJ2-7|-|TRBD2
CATSGAREGYEQYF
TGTGCCACCAGTGGGGCGCGGGAGGGATACGAGCAGTACTTC
>TRBV27|TRBJ2-7|-|TRBD2
CASRTSGDAYEQYF
TGTGCCAGCAGGACTAGCGGGGATGCCTACGAGCAGTACTTC
>TRBV10-2|TRBJ2-7|-|TRBD1
CASSESGQAAEQYF
TGCGCCAGCAGTGAGTCGGGACAGGCTGCCGAGCAGTACTTC
>TRBV5-1|TRBJ2-2|few|-
CASREGQYTGELFF
TGCGCCAGCAGAGAAGGACAGTACACCGGGGAGCTGTTTTTT
>TRBV27|TRBJ1-2|-|TRBD1
CASSLTGNGYTF
TGTGCCAGCAGCCTGACAGGGAACGGCTACACCTTC
>TRBV18|TRBJ2-1|once|TRBD2
CASSPGLEYNEQFF
TGTGCCAGCTCACCAGGACTAGAGTACAATGAGCAGTTCTTC
>TRBV4-1|TRBJ1-2|-|-
CASSPLPGQGSPRGYTF
TGCGCCAGCAGCCCATTACCGGGACAAGGATCCCCCCGGGGCTACACCTTC
>TRBV7-2|TRBJ2-3|-|-
CASSSDTRLGLRRQYF
TGTGCCAGCAGCTCCGACACTAGGCTTGGTCTCAGAAGGCAGTATTTT
>TRBV5-6|TRBJ1-2|-|-
CASSPLSGTPYGYTF
TGTGCCAGCAGCCCGCTGTCGGGGACACCTTATGGCTACACCTTC
>TRBV19|TRBJ1-5|-|-
CASSIAGKGNQPQHF
TGTGCCAGTAGTATCGCCGGGAAGGGCAATCAGCCCCAGCATTTT
>TRBV10-3|TRBJ2-1|-|-
CAISEKQGNNEQFF
TGTGCCATCAGTGAAAAGCAGGGGAACAATGAGCAGTTCTTC
>TRBV2|TRBJ2-3|-|TRBD2
CASSPGLAGGPSQYF
TGTGCCAGCAGCCCGGGACTAGCGGGAGGGCCGTCGCAGTATTTT
>TRBV5-4|TRBJ2-7|-|-
CASSFKVGVREQYF
TGTGCCAGCAGCTTCAAGGTCGGGGTCCGCGAGCAGTACTTC
>TRBV5-1|TRBJ2-1|-|TRBD2
CASSPGTSGYNEQFF
TGCGCCAGCAGCCCCGGGACTAGCGGGTACAATGAGCAGTTCTTC
>TRBV28|TRBJ2-1|-|TRBD2
CAALGRVNEQFF
TGTGCCGCGTTGGGGAGGGTGAATGAGCAGTTCTTC
>TRBV18|TRBJ1-1|-|TRBD1
CASSPLDRETEAFF
TGTGCCAGCTCACCATTGGACAGGGAGACTGAAGCTTTCTTT
>TRBV9|TRBJ2-1|few|TRBD2
CASSVAAGGYGEQFF
TGTGCCAGCAGCGTAGCTGCGGGAGGCTACGGTGAGCAGTTCTTC
>TRBV12-3/TRBV12-4|TRBJ2-1|few|-
CASSEQGYEQFF
TGTGCCAGCAGCGAACAGGGTTATGAGCAGTTCTTC
>TRBV18|TRBJ2-7|-|TRBD2
CASSPRLAGGSSGEQYF
TGTGCCAGCTCACCCAGACTAGCGGGAGGTTCTTCAGGCGAGCAGTACTTC
>TRBV29-1|TRBJ2-3|-|-
CSVDRASDTQYF
TGCAGCGTTGACAGGGCCTCAGATACGCAGTATTTT
>TRBV5-1|TRBJ2-2|-|-
CASSLDSNAGELFF
TGCGCCAGCAGCTTGGACTCTAACGCCGGGGAGCTGTTTTTT
>TRBV12-3/TRBV12-4|TRBJ2-4|-|TRBD1
CASTLDRDIQYF
TGTGCCAGCACTCTCGACAGGGACATTCAGTACTTC
>TRBV11-2|TRBJ2-3|-|-
CASFDSPNSPDTQYF
TGTGCCAGCTTCGACAGTCCCAACTCCCCAGATACGCAGTATTTT
>TRBV28|TRBJ1-2|-|TRBD1
CASSSFGQGANYGYTF
TGTGCCAGCAGTTCGTTTGGACAGGGGGCTAACTATGGCTACACCTTC
>TRBV5-1|TRBJ2-7|-|-
CASSLEGGVYEQYF
TGCGCCAGCAGCTTGGAAGGCGGAGTCTACGAGCAGTACTTC
>TRBV12-5|TRBJ2-7|-|-
CASGLPSSSYEQYF
TGTGCTAGTGGTTTGCCCTCTTCGTCTTACGAGCAGTACTTC
>TRBV3-1/TRBV3-2|TRBJ2-2|-|-
CASSQDSLPGELFF
TGTGCCAGCAGCCAAGATAGTCTCCCCGGGGAGCTGTTTTTT
>TRBV3-1/TRBV3-2|TRBJ2-5|-|TRBD2
CASSQLGLVGQETQYF
TGTGCCAGCAGCCAGCTCGGACTAGTCGGGCAAGAGACCCAGTACTTC
>TRBV28|TRBJ1-1|-|TRBD1
CASSLGQGLTEAFF
TGTGCCAGCAGTTTAGGACAGGGGCTCACTGAAGCTTTCTTT
>TRBV5-4|TRBJ2-2|-|TRBD2
CASSPIATSGSVGELFF
TGTGCCAGCAGCCCCATAGCGACTAGCGGGAGCGTCGGGGAGCTGTTTTTT
>TRBV5-1|TRBJ1-4|-|TRBD1
CASSLGTGGGKLFF
TGCGCCAGCAGCTTGGGGACAGGGGGCGGAAAACTGTTTTTT
>TRBV7-2|TRBJ1-3|-|-
CGGHENSGNTIYF
TGTGGGGGCCACGAAAACTCTGGAAACACCATATATTTT
>TRBV6-2/TRBV6-3|TRBJ2-7|-|-
CASSYSRPPSYEQYF
TGTGCCAGCAGTTACTCGCGGCCGCCCTCCTACGAGCAGTACTTC
>TRBV2|TRBJ1-2|-|-
CASMAPSRSGYTF
TGTGCCAGCATGGCCCCCTCCCGCTCTGGCTACACCTTC
>TRBV5-1|TRBJ1-2|-|-
CASSRDRRGYTF
TGCGCCAGCAGCCGCGACAGGCGCGGCTACACCTTC
>TRBV5-1|TRBJ2-5|-|TRBD2
CASSWGGKGQETQYF
TGCGCCAGCAGCTGGGGGGGAAAAGGCCAAGAGACCCAGTACTTC
>TRBV5-4|TRBJ2-7|-|TRBD2
CASSFRGRVHEQYF
TGTGCCAGCAGCTTCCGCGGGAGGGTCCACGAGCAGTACTTC
>TRBV12-3/TRBV12-4|TRBJ1-3|-|-
CASSLSSSPIYF
TGTGCCAGCAGTTTATCCTCGAGCCCCATATATTTT
>TRBV28|TRBJ1-3|few|-
CASSVAGGGGNTIYF
TGTGCCAGCAGCGTGGCGGGGGGAGGGGGAAACACCATATATTTT
>TRBV20-1|TRBJ1-1|-|-
CSASPRVNGFDTEAFF
TGCAGTGCTAGTCCCAGGGTTAACGGTTTCGACACTGAAGCTTTCTTT
>TRBV7-9|TRBJ2-7|few|-
CASSPGLRSYEQYF
TGTGCCAGCAGTCCGGGACTCCGCTCCTACGAGCAGTACTTC
>TRBV2|TRBJ2-1|once|TRBD2
CASRGLVSYNEQFF
TGTGCCAGCAGGGGACTAGTCTCCTACAATGAGCAGTTCTTC
>TRBV9|TRBJ1-4|-|TRBD1
CASSSTGDRGEKLFF
TGTGCCAGCAGCTCTACAGGGGATCGGGGTGAAAAACTGTTTTTT
>TRBV12-5|TRBJ2-1|-|TRBD2
CASGLTRTSGIPGRTEQFF
TGTGCTAGTGGTTTGACGAGGACTAGCGGGATCCCCGGTAGGACTGAGCAGTTCTTC
>TRBV10-3|TRBJ2-5|few|TRBD1
CAIGEGAGRSTETQYF
TGTGCCATCGGAGAGGGGGCAGGAAGAAGCACAGAGACCCAGTACTTC
>TRBV29-1|TRBJ2-1|-|TRBD1
CSVEDWGTGAGEQFF
TGCAGCGTTGAGGACTGGGGGACAGGGGCCGGTGAGCAGTTCTTC
>TRBV5-6|TRBJ1-1|-|-
CASSLETAGTEAFF
TGTGCCAGCAGCTTGGAGACAGCTGGGACTGAAGCTTTCTTT
>TRBV27|TRBJ2-3|-|-
CASSFDQYTDTQYF
TGTGCCAGCAGTTTCGATCAGTACACAGATACGCAGTATTTT